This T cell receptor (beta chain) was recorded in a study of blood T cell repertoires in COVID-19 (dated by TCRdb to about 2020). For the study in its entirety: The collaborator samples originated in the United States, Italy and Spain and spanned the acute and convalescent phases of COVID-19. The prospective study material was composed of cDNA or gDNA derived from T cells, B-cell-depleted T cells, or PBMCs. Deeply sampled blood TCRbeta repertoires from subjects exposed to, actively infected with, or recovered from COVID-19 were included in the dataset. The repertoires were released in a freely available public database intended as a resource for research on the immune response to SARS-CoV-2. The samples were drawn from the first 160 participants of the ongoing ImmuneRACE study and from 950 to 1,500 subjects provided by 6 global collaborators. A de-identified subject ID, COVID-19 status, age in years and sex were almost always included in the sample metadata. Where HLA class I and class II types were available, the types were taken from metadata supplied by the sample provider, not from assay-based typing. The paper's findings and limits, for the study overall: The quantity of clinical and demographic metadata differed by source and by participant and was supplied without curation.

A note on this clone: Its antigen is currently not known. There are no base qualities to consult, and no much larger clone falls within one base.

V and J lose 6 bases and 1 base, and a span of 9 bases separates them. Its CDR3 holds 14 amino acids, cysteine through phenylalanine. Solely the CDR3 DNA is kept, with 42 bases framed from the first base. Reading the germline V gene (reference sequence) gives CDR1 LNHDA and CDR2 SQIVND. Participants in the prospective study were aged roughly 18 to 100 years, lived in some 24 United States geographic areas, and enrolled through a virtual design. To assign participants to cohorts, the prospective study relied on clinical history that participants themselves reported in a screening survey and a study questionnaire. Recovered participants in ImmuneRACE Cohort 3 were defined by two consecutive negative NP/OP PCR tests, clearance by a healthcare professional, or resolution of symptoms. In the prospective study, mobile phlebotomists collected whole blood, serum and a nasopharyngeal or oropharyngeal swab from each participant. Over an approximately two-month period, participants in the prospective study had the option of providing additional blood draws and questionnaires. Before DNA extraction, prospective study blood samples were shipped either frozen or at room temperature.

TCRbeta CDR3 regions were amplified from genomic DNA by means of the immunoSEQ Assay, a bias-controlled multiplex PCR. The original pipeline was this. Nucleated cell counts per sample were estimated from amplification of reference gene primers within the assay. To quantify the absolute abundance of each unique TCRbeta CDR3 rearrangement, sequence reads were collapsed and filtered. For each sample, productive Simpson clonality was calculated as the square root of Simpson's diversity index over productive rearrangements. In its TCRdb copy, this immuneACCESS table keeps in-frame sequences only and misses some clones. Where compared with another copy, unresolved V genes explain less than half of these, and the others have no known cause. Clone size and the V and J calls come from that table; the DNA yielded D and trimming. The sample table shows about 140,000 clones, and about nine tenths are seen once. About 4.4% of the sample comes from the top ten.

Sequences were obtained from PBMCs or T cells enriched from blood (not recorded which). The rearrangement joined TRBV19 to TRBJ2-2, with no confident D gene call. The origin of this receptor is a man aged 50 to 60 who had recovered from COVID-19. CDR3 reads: CASSGPWNTGELFF. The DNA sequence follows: TGTGCCAGTAGCGGTCCATGGAACACCGGGGAGCTGTTTTTT.